This T cell receptor beta chain comes out of a study of blood T cell repertoires in COVID-19. Study at large: The United States, Italy and Spain were the sources of the acute and convalescent COVID-19 samples. T cells, B-cell-depleted T cells, or PBMCs supplied cDNA or gDNA.

V was pared by 7 bases and J by 4 bases, with 8 bases of the junction left unmatched. The germline CDR1 and CDR2 sequences are SEHNR and FQNEAQ (reference sequence). This CDR3 spans 17 amino acids. Original processing methods: Amplification of reference gene primers provided the estimated nucleated cell counts. Clones were read by immunoSEQ multiplex PCR, and TCRdb kept only the in-frame ones, dropping some. Clonal size and the V and J genes are those of that table, whereas D and trimming came from the DNA. The sample yields around 100,000 clones, 80% to 90% seen once. The material sequenced was peripheral blood. The TCR sequence derives from a man aged 35 to 55 with acute or convalescent COVID-19. The chain carries TRBV7-9 and TRBJ2-3, with 16 positions matching TRBD2. The CDR3 spells CASTGTSGGASADTQYF. In nucleotides, the CDR3 is TGTGCCAGCACCGGGACTAGCGGGGGGGCCAGTGCAGATACGCAGTATTTT.